A single sample is the source of the 14 T cell receptor beta chains below, sequenced in a study of response to subunit inactivated influenza vaccine. Using its own MiXCR run on the RT-PCR reads, TCRdb lists one record per CDR3 protein. The sample lists about 520,000 distinct CDR3 sequences, around 25% occurring once. The sample consisted of CD4+ T cells sorted from PBMCs, taken roughly 5 days after vaccination. The origin of the receptors is a man aged 50-60 years who received an inactivated influenza vaccine.

This clonotype was seen a handful of times. This chain links TRBV5-1 with TRBJ2-7; D is undetermined. V dropped 2 bases and J dropped 3 bases, with 15 bases sitting between them. The CDR3 spans 15 residues. The germline gives CDR1 SGHRS, CDR2 YFSETQ. In DNA, the CDR3 is TGCGCCAGCAGCTTTGTCCGCGGATCCCACTACGAGCAGTACTTC. Translating it yields CASSFVRGSHYEQYF.

The chain has TRBV10-3 and TRBJ2-3; 9 positions match TRBD1. Germline CDR1 and CDR2: ENHRY and SYGVKD. This CDR3 has 15 amino acids. V lost 2 bases to trimming and J lost 3 bases; unmatched junction nucleotides: 3. The CDR3 nucleotides are TGTGCCATCAGTGAGCCGGGACAGGGAACAGATACGCAGTATTTT. Translated: CAISEPGQGTDTQYF.

There are a few counts of this clonotype. The chain couples TRBV5-5 to TRBJ2-7, with 8 bases lining up with TRBD1. Germline values: CDR1 SGHKS, CDR2 YYEKEE (reference sequence). Trimming took 0 bases from V and 3 from J; bases not matched to a gene: 8. The CDR3 loop spans 16 amino acids. As DNA, the CDR3 is TGTGCCAGCAGCTTGGATTTGACACAGGGGGTCTACGAGCAGTACTTC. Its translation is CASSLDLTQGVYEQYF.

The CDR3 is CASSQDPTGYEQYF. The DNA for the CDR3 is TGCGCCAGCAGCCAAGACCCCACAGGCTACGAGCAGTACTTC. This rearrangement joins TRBV4-1 to TRBJ2-7; D is possibly TRBD1 (5 bases). The CDR3 is 14 amino acids. Germline CDR1 MGHRA, CDR2 YSYEKL. V dropped 0 bases and J dropped 3 bases, with 9 bases sitting between them.

This chain joins TRBV20-1 and TRBJ2-3, with 7 nucleotides matching TRBD2. This CDR3 has 14 residues. CDR1 and CDR2 from the germline V gene are DFQATT and SNEGSKA (reference sequence). V was clipped by 5 bases and J by 1 base; unmatched bases: 6. CDR3 amino acids: CSAPESGGTDTQYF. CDR3 nucleotides: TGCAGTGCTCCTGAGAGCGGGGGCACAGATACGCAGTATTTT.

CDR3 sequence (DNA): TGCAGCGCAGGTTCCCCCCCCTACGAGCAGTACTTC. This sequence encodes CSAGSPPYEQYF. The chain uses TRBV29-1 and TRBJ2-7; D is undetermined. CDR1 is SQVTM, CDR2 ANQGSEA, per germline. Between the trimmed V and J ends, which lost 7 bases and 2 bases, there was a span of 12 bases. The CDR3 is made up of 12 amino acids.

The chain employs TRBV7-9 and TRBJ2-7; 7 nucleotides align to TRBD2. Germline V gene lookup returns CDR1 SEHNR and CDR2 FQNEAQ (reference sequence). The CDR3 spans 14 residues. J was trimmed by 4 bases and V by 3 bases; bases with no gene match: 6. The CDR3: CASSFPGTKYEQYF. The CDR3 bases are TGTGCCAGCAGCTTCCCCGGGACTAAATACGAGCAGTACTTC.

This clonotype was detected only a few times. This chain uses TRBV6-5 with TRBJ1-5; D possibly corresponds to TRBD1 (5 bases). The CDR3 consists of 14 residues. V shed 5 bases and J shed 1 base, with 9 bases lying between them. Germline V gene data show CDR1 as MNHEY and CDR2 as SVGAGI. CDR3 DNA: TGTGCCAGCAGTCACCGGGACAGCAATCAGCCCCAGCATTTT. The encoded protein is CASSHRDSNQPQHF.

The J gene is TRBJ1-4, the V gene TRBV7-9; D is unresolved. The CDR3 is made up of 12 amino acids. Deletions cut 11 bases from V and 8 bases from J, with 15 bases between. Germline V CDR1 and CDR2: SEHNR, FQNEAQ (reference sequence). CDR3 nucleotides: TGTGCCGGCGAGGTGGTAGAAGAAAAACTGTTTTTT. Translation gives CAGEVVEEKLFF.

This clonotype was detected a few times. This chain joins TRBV7-2 and TRBJ2-7; 8 bases align to TRBD1. CDR3 length: 12 residues. With 5 bases clipped from V and 6 bases from J, the junction kept 3 bases outside the gene matches. The germline V gene has CDR1 SGHTA and CDR2 FQGNSA. CDR3 in DNA: TGTGCCAGCAGCAGGACAGGGATCGAGCAGTACTTC. Translated, it gives CASSRTGIEQYF.

This clonotype was picked up a small number of times. The chain employs TRBV5-1 and TRBJ1-3; unclear D gene. Trimming removed 5 bases at V and 0 bases at J, with 12 bases between. The CDR3 spans 15 residues. Germline loops: CDR1 SGHRS, CDR2 YFSETQ. The CDR3 sequence is CASRPDGSSGNTIYF. The CDR3 bases are TGCGCCAGCAGACCAGACGGGAGCTCTGGAAACACCATATATTTT.

This chain connects TRBV7-9 to TRBJ1-5; D not certain. CDR1 and CDR2 (germline): SEHNR, FQNEAQ (reference sequence). There are 14 residues in the CDR3. Trimming cost V 5 bases and J 6 bases, with 14 bases left between them. CDR3 sequence (DNA): TGTGCCAGCAGCCCGGGCCCTTGGGCTCAGCCCCAGCATTTT. Translation: CASSPGPWAQPQHF.

This clonotype occurred a few times. The chain carries TRBV6-5 and TRBJ2-1; weak D call: TRBD1 (5 bases). CDR3 length: 15 residues. Trimming shortened V by 1 base and J by 6 bases, and 13 bases separated the two germline ends. The germline V gene encodes CDR1 MNHEY and CDR2 SVGAGI. CDR3 DNA: TGTGCCAGCAGTTACTTTGACAGTGGAGCCAATGAGCAGTTCTTC. It specifies CASSYFDSGANEQFF.

This clonotype was seen a handful of times. The J gene is TRBJ2-5, the V gene TRBV12-3 or TRBV12-4; D remains unclear. Trimming cost V 2 bases and J 8 bases, with 12 bases left between them. CDR3 length: 13 amino acids. The CDR3: CASSLSSTETQYF. CDR3 nucleotides: TGTGCCAGCAGTTTAAGTTCGACCGAAACCCAGTACTTC.